The 32 T cell receptor beta chains reported below all come from one sample, sequenced in a study of T cells after yellow fever vaccination. One entry per CDR3 protein results from TCRdb running MiXCR on the 5' RACE reads. The sample comprises a few hundred thousand distinct CDR3 sequences, around 4% of which are singletons, and about a quarter rests with the top ten. The sample here was PBMCs, taken on the day of the yellow fever booster vaccination. These receptors were collected from a man between 18 and 29 years old who received the YFV17D yellow fever vaccine.

The chain is built from TRBV7-9 and TRBJ2-7; possibly TRBD1 or TRBD2 for D (6 bases each). CDR1 is SEHNR, CDR2 FQNEAQ, per germline (reference sequence). Between the trimmed V and J ends, which lost 5 bases and 7 bases, there was a span of 15 bases. This CDR3 is 13 amino acids long. The CDR3 nucleotides read TGTGCCAGCAGCCCGAGTGGGGGGCGAGAGCAGTACGTC. It is translated as CASSPSGGREQYV.

This clonotype has only a few counts. CDR3 protein: CASSRGLAGGYQETQYF. The DNA for the CDR3 is TGCGCCAGCAGCCGGGGACTAGCGGGGGGGTACCAAGAGACCCAGTACTTC. The chain recombines TRBV5-1 with TRBJ2-5; 16 positions match TRBD2. The V and J ends lost 4 bases and 0 bases, in that order; junction bases with no gene match: 3. The CDR3 spans 17 residues. Germline CDR1 and CDR2: SGHRS and YFSETQ. The entire variable domain, with the rest obtained from reference TRBV5-1 and TRBJ2-5, is as follows: KAGVTQTPRYLIKTRGQQVTLSCSPISGHRSVSWYQQTPGQGLQFLFEYFSETQRNKGNFPGRFSGRQFSNSRSEMNVSTLELGDSALYLCASSRGLAGGYQETQYFGPGTRLLVL.

The CDR3, as DNA: TGCAGAGGAGACTCCTTCAACTACAATGAGCAGTTCTTC. It is translated as CRGDSFNYNEQFF. V is TRBV20-1 and J is TRBJ2-1; no clear D. Per germline, CDR1 DFQATT and CDR2 SNEGSKA (reference sequence). This CDR3 contains 13 residues.

V is TRBV21-1 and J is TRBJ2-7; the table's TRBD1 call for D was not verified on the DNA. TRBV21-1 is tagged as a pseudogene. The CDR3 contains 16 residues. The CDR3 here is CASSESRQGAQYEQYV. The CDR3 DNA reads TGTGCCAGCAGCGAATCAAGACAGGGGGCGCAATACGAGCAGTACGTC.

At least ten counts were recorded for this clonotype. The rearrangement uses TRBV7-9 and TRBJ1-4; perhaps TRBD1 as D (5 bases). The ends were cut back, 5 bases at V and 2 bases at J, with 18 bases in the middle. Per germline, CDR1 SEHNR and CDR2 FQNEAQ (reference sequence). The CDR3 totals 17 residues. The CDR3 DNA follows: TGTGCCAGCAGCCCTAGGGGATTTGGTGGGACTAATGAAAAACTGTTTTTT. It encodes CASSPRGFGGTNEKLFF.

This chain uses TRBV6-6 with TRBJ2-5, with D perhaps matching TRBD1 or TRBD2 (5 bases each). CDR1 is MNHNY and CDR2 is SVGAGI in the germline V gene (reference sequence). V shed 0 bases and J shed 9 bases, with 17 bases lying between them. The CDR3 is 15 amino acids. CDR3 sequence (DNA): TGTGCCAGCAGTTACTCACCCCTCCTTGGGGGTCCCCAGTACTTC. Its protein is CASSYSPLLGGPQYF.

This clonotype was detected only a few times. The V gene is TRBV12-3 or TRBV12-4, the J gene TRBJ2-3; 11 nucleotides match TRBD1. The CDR3 extends over 16 amino acids. After removal of 4 bases from V and 1 base from J, the junction contained 4 bases not matched to a gene. The CDR3 region is CASSSGQGAGTDTQYF. In DNA, the CDR3 is TGTGCCAGCAGTTCCGGACAGGGGGCCGGCACAGATACGCAGTATTTT.

At least ten counts were recorded for this clonotype. The rearrangement joins TRBV20-1 to TRBJ2-2; no definite D call. V was shortened by 6 bases and J by 7 bases, with 12 bases between the two germline ends. The CDR3 is 12 residues long. From germline, CDR1 is DFQATT and CDR2 SNEGSKA (reference sequence). The CDR3 is CSARRAGGELFF. CDR3 coding DNA: TGCAGTGCCCGTAGGGCAGGCGGGGAGCTGTTTTTT.

This clonotype was recorded a few times. The gene calls are TRBV7-2 and TRBJ2-7, with TRBD2 matching 8 bases. V lost 4 bases to trimming and J lost 5 bases; unmatched junction nucleotides: 10. Germline V gene sequence: CDR1 SGHTA, CDR2 FQGNSA. This CDR3 has 15 amino acids. This CDR3 reads CASSSRLASSHEQYF. In DNA, the CDR3 is TGTGCCAGCAGCTCCCGACTAGCGTCTAGTCACGAGCAGTACTTC.

This clonotype was seen ten or more times. The rearrangement uses TRBV10-3 and TRBJ1-1, with 7 positions matching TRBD1. The CDR3 consists of 18 residues. Germline V CDR1 and CDR2: ENHRY, SYGVKD. V shed 10 bases, J shed 0 bases, and the junction held 20 bases outside the gene matches. The CDR3, as DNA: TGTGCCAGCAGAAAACAGGGGTCCCTGGCGACCATGAACACTGAAGCTTTCTTT. Translated: CASRKQGSLATMNTEAFF.

This clonotype appeared a few times. The rearrangement links TRBV6-2 or TRBV6-3 to TRBJ1-5; D is uncertain. The CDR3 totals 16 residues. In germline, CDR1 is MNHEY, CDR2 SVGEGT. The V end lost 4 bases, the J end lost 3 bases, and 16 bases lay between the germline ends. CDR3 bases: TGTGCCAGCAGTTTCCCGGGCAGAAATTACAATCAGCCCCAGCATTTT. It codes for CASSFPGRNYNQPQHF.

The chain carries TRBV14 and TRBJ1-1; 8 bases line up with TRBD1. Per germline, CDR1 SGHDN and CDR2 FVKESK. The CDR3 consists of 16 residues. V was clipped by 3 bases and J by 5 bases; unmatched bases: 11. The CDR3 bases are TGTGCCAGCAGCCAGGACAGGGATTTAGTGAGGACTGAAGCTTTCTTT. Translating it yields CASSQDRDLVRTEAFF.

There are many counts of this clonotype. The chain links TRBV6-1 to TRBJ2-7; no firm D call. The germline CDR1 and CDR2 sequences are MNHNS and SASEGT. V lost 3 bases and J lost 0, with 6 bases in between. This CDR3 is 13 amino acids long. CDR3 amino acids: CASSEGSSYEQYV. In DNA form, the CDR3 reads TGTGCCAGCAGTGAGGGCAGCTCCTACGAGCAGTACGTC.

The chain links TRBV12-3 or TRBV12-4 to TRBJ1-4; D is unclear. The CDR3 sequence is 13 residues long. V lost 4 bases to trimming and J lost 7 bases, with 10 bases between them. CDR3 nucleotide sequence: TGTGCCAGCAGTTGGAACCGACTTGAAAAACTGTTTTTT. As protein: CASSWNRLEKLFF.

This clonotype was observed a handful of times. The rearrangement joins TRBV20-1 to TRBJ2-1, with 14 bases lining up with TRBD2. The CDR3 contains 18 residues. Germline CDR1 reads DFQATT; CDR2 reads SNEGSKA (reference sequence). With 6 bases clipped from V and 10 bases from J, the junction kept 20 bases outside the gene matches. In DNA, the CDR3 is TGCAGTGCGAAACGACCGGGACTAGCGGGGGCCGGGGGGAGGGAGCAGTTCTTC. Encoded protein: CSAKRPGLAGAGGREQFF.

This clonotype has ten or more counts. The chain uses TRBV7-9 and TRBJ1-1; D might be TRBD1 (5 bases). The germline V gene encodes CDR1 SEHNR and CDR2 FQNEAQ (reference sequence). The CDR3 contains 13 residues. V was cut by 5 bases and J by 5 bases, with 12 bases left in between. The CDR3 region has the DNA TGTGCCAGCAGCGGAGGAAGGGGAACTGAAGCTTTCTTT. Translated, it gives CASSGGRGTEAFF.

This clonotype was counted at least ten times. This rearrangement joins TRBV7-2 to TRBJ1-6; D ambiguous. V lost 5 bases, J lost 10 bases, and 12 bases lay in between. CDR1 is SGHTA, CDR2 FQGNSA, per germline. The CDR3 length is 13 residues. CDR3: CASSPGWGSPLHF. For the CDR3, the DNA is TGTGCCAGCAGCCCCGGTTGGGGATCACCCCTCCACTTT.

The table lists this clonotype with many counts. The V and J genes are TRBV28 and TRBJ2-5; 9 bases align to TRBD1. Per germline, CDR1 MDHEN and CDR2 SYDVKM. Germline trimming cut 4 bases from V and 5 bases from J; bases unmatched to any gene: 11. The CDR3 covers 16 residues. The CDR3 coding sequence is TGTGCCAGCAGTTCGGACAGGGGAGTCCGCACGGAGACCCAGTACTTC. This translates into CASSSDRGVRTETQYF.

This clonotype was counted ten times or more. The chain is built from TRBV11-2 and TRBJ2-2; 7 bases agree with TRBD1. The CDR3 consists of 16 residues. The germline gives CDR1 SGHAT, CDR2 FQNNGV. V was pared by 4 bases and J by 3 bases, with 8 bases of the junction left unmatched. As DNA, the CDR3 is TGTGCCAGCAGCTCAACAGGGGAAACGGACACCGGGGAGCTGTTTTTT. Translating gives CASSSTGETDTGELFF.

In its sample, this clonotype was seen many times. V usage is TRBV20-1 and J usage is TRBJ1-4; TRBD1 agrees at 7 bases. V was clipped by 6 bases and J by 6 bases; unmatched bases: 10. Germline CDR1 and CDR2: DFQATT and SNEGSKA (reference sequence). This CDR3 contains 14 residues. The CDR3 region is CSATPYRGDEKLFF. The DNA of the CDR3 is TGCAGTGCCACCCCGTACAGGGGTGATGAAAAACTGTTTTTT.

This clonotype turned up a few times. The CDR3 DNA follows: TGTGCCAGCAGCTCCGCACCCCGAGCAAGCGGGCAGTTCTTC. Translating gives CASSSAPRASGQFF. The rearrangement joins TRBV7-9 to TRBJ2-1; D may be TRBD2 (5 bases). The CDR3 length is 14 residues. Trimming cost V 4 bases and J 12 bases, with 19 bases left between them. CDR1 and CDR2 from the germline V gene are SEHNR and FQNEAQ (reference sequence). Supplemented by reference TRBV7-9 and TRBJ2-1, the full variable domain reads DTGVSQNPRHKITKRGQNVTFRCDPISEHNRLYWYRQTLGQGPEFLTYFQNEAQLEKSRLLSDRFSAERPKGSFSTLEIQRTEQGDSAMYLCASSSAPRASGQFFGPGTRLTVL.

The chain links TRBV10-3 to TRBJ1-2, with 7 bases aligning to TRBD1. Germline V gives CDR1 ENHRY, CDR2 SYGVKD. The V gene end was trimmed by 4 bases and the J gene end by 2 bases; junction bases not matched to a gene: 10. The CDR3 runs to 16 residues. The CDR3 is CAISGPQGRKNYGYTF. For the CDR3, the DNA is TGTGCCATCAGTGGACCACAGGGGAGGAAGAACTATGGCTACACCTTC.

This clonotype was observed a few times. J is TRBJ2-5 and V is TRBV4-1; D is undetermined. CDR3 length: 14 residues. Germline lookup yields CDR1 MGHRA and CDR2 YSYEKL. V lost 2 bases and J lost 6, with 13 bases in between. The CDR3 coding sequence is TGCGCCAGCAGCCAAAATCCCAGTCCCAAGACCCAGTACTTC. Translating gives CASSQNPSPKTQYF.

This clonotype was detected ten times or more. V is TRBV7-2 and J is TRBJ2-5; D might be TRBD1 (5 bases). The CDR3 contains 17 residues. Germline V CDR1 and CDR2: SGHTA, FQGNSA. V was trimmed by 0 bases and J by 1 base, leaving 15 bases between them. The CDR3 here is CASSLAPLGQGQETQYF. The CDR3 DNA follows: TGTGCCAGCAGCTTAGCACCTCTAGGTCAGGGCCAAGAGACCCAGTACTTC.

This clonotype was observed at least ten times. The genes are TRBV5-1 and TRBJ2-7; D not resolved. Germline loops: CDR1 SGHRS, CDR2 YFSETQ. This CDR3 is 14 amino acids long. The V end lost 1 base, the J end lost 3 bases, and 11 bases lay between the germline ends. The CDR3 loop is CASSLIPEFYEQYF. DNA for the CDR3: TGCGCCAGCAGCTTGATTCCCGAATTCTACGAGCAGTACTTC. Combining the CDR3 with reference TRBV5-1 and TRBJ2-7 gives the whole variable domain KAGVTQTPRYLIKTRGQQVTLSCSPISGHRSVSWYQQTPGQGLQFLFEYFSETQRNKGNFPGRFSGRQFSNSRSEMNVSTLELGDSALYLCASSLIPEFYEQYFGPGTRLTVT.

This clonotype has just a few counts. The chain carries TRBV20-1 and TRBJ1-2; no definite D call. Germline V gives CDR1 DFQATT, CDR2 SNEGSKA (reference sequence). This CDR3 region has 11 residues. V lost 6 bases and J lost 8, with 13 bases in between. This CDR3 is CSARNTGGYTF. CDR3 bases: TGCAGTGCCAGAAACACGGGGGGCTACACCTTC.

The chain couples TRBV3-1 to TRBJ1-2; 7 nucleotides align to TRBD1. V trimming: 6 bases; J trimming: 4 bases; junction bases outside the gene matches: 11. Germline V gene data show CDR1 as LGHDT and CDR2 as YNNKEL (reference sequence). The CDR3 is made up of 15 amino acids. In nucleotides, the CDR3 is TGTGCCAGCAGTCCCACACTCGACAGGGCCTATGGCTACACCTTC. This sequence encodes CASSPTLDRAYGYTF.

This clonotype was seen ten or more times. The CDR3 sequence: CASSSQELNTGELFF. DNA of the CDR3: TGTGCCAGCTCATCGCAGGAATTGAACACCGGGGAGCTGTTTTTT. The chain uses TRBV18 and TRBJ2-2; D is unclear. The CDR3 length is 15 residues. Trimming shortened V by 5 bases and J by 1 base, and 11 bases separated the two germline ends. Germline loops: CDR1 KGHSH, CDR2 LQKENI.

The table lists this clonotype with many counts. V is TRBV5-5 and J is TRBJ1-5; 8 bases align to TRBD1. The CDR3 sequence is 16 residues long. Germline-derived CDR1 and CDR2 are SGHKS and YYEKEE (reference sequence). V lost 0 bases to trimming and J lost 3 bases; unmatched junction nucleotides: 5. The CDR3 sequence is CASSLVHRGDNQPQHF. DNA of the CDR3: TGTGCCAGCAGCTTGGTTCACAGGGGGGACAATCAGCCCCAGCATTTT.

The V gene is TRBV11-2, the J gene TRBJ2-1; possibly TRBD1 or TRBD2 for D (6 bases each). Trimming took 5 bases from V and 4 from J, leaving 15 bases between them. The CDR3 loop spans 15 amino acids. The germline CDR1 and CDR2 sequences are SGHAT and FQNNGV. The CDR3 region is CASSTPGGLYNEQFF. The CDR3 nucleotides read TGTGCCAGCAGCACCCCCGGGGGCTTATACAATGAGCAGTTCTTC.

This clonotype came up many times. The rearrangement links TRBV7-8 to TRBJ2-2, with D possibly being TRBD2 (5 bases). The CDR3 extends over 15 amino acids. Per germline, CDR1 SGHVS and CDR2 FQNEAQ. V lost 3 bases, J lost 1 base, and 9 bases lay in between. The CDR3 DNA follows: TGTGCCAGCAGCTTCAGCGGTGAGAACACCGGGGAGCTGTTTTTT. This gives the protein CASSFSGENTGELFF.

This clonotype came up many times. The genes are TRBV20-1 and TRBJ2-2; the D gene is possibly TRBD1 (5 bases). The CDR3 totals 16 residues. V lost 7 bases and J lost 3, with 21 bases in between. Germline V gives CDR1 DFQATT, CDR2 SNEGSKA (reference sequence). The CDR3 region is CSVKTTPGFDTGELFF. For the CDR3, the DNA is TGCAGTGTCAAAACCACGCCAGGGTTCGACACCGGGGAGCTGTTTTTT.